Listed below are T cell receptor beta chains from one sample, sequenced in a study of shared clonotypes between healthy human individuals. Profiling relied on immunoSEQ multiplex PCR, and the TCRdb table lists in-frame clones only, not all of them. The sample yields nearly 500,000 clones, about 82% seen once. What was sequenced was PBMCs. The receptor source for this set is a woman aged 40 to 55 in good health. Some clones in this sample may be carry-over from other donors' samples. Each CDR3 is given with its conserved first and last residue. Each record gives: J gene, D gene, clone size, V gene, CDR3 DNA, CDR3 protein. A D gene is named only where the DNA matches it firmly. Size is omitted from some rows. Given values are once, few, many or a class for expanded clones.

TRBJ2-3 | - | - | TRBV6-5 | TGTGCCAGCAGTTACTTGGGCACAGATACGCAGTATTTT | CASSYLGTDTQYF
TRBJ2-7 | TRBD1 | - | TRBV18 | TGTGCCAGCTCAGAAGCTGGCAGGGGGAATCACGAGCAGTACTTC | CASSEAGRGNHEQYF
TRBJ1-1 | TRBD1 | once | TRBV6-1 | TGTGCCAGCCTGGGACAGCTGAACACTGAAGCTTTCTTT | CASLGQLNTEAFF
TRBJ1-5 | - | - | TRBV7-8 | TGTGCCAGCAGCTTATCAGGCCGCAATCAGCCCCAGCATTTT | CASSLSGRNQPQHF
TRBJ1-3 | TRBD1 | - | TRBV7-9 | TGTGCCAGCAGCCCATCCGGGACAGTGGGAGGAAACACCATATATTTT | CASSPSGTVGGNTIYF
TRBJ2-5 | TRBD2 | few | TRBV7-7 | TGTGCCAGCAGCCTAGGACTAGCGGGAGGAGAGACCCAGTACTTC | CASSLGLAGGETQYF
TRBJ2-7 | - | - | TRBV18 | TGTGCCAGCTCACCCCTAGTGGCCTTCTCCTACGAGCAGTACTTC | CASSPLVAFSYEQYF
TRBJ1-2 | TRBD1 | - | TRBV4-1 | TGCGCCAGCACCCCGGACAGGGACTATGGCTACACCTTC | CASTPDRDYGYTF
TRBJ2-5 | - | - | TRBV4-3 | TGCGCCAGCAGCGTACTTACCGGGGACGGGGAGACCCAGTACTTC | CASSVLTGDGETQYF
TRBJ2-7 | TRBD2 | - | TRBV15 | TGTGCCACCAGCTTCTGGACTAGCGGGGGCTACGAGCAGTACTTC | CATSFWTSGGYEQYF
TRBJ2-1 | TRBD2 | - | TRBV7-2 | TGTGCCAGCAGCCGGACTAGCGGGAGGCCTTCCTACAATGAGCAGTTCTTC | CASSRTSGRPSYNEQFF
TRBJ2-1 | TRBD2 | - | TRBV4-3 | TGCGCCAGCAGCCAAGGTAGTACAGGGCTAGCGGGAGGCAATGAGCAGTTCTTC | CASSQGSTGLAGGNEQFF
TRBJ1-6 | - | - | TRBV30 | TGTGCCTGGAGTTCAGGGGTGCGTTCACCCCTCCACTTT | CAWSSGVRSPLHF
TRBJ2-1 | TRBD2 | - | TRBV27 | TGTGCCAGCAGTCCCCTACTAGCGGGAGGAGGTGAGCAGTTCTTC | CASSPLLAGGGEQFF
TRBJ1-4 | - | once | TRBV4-2 | TGTGCCAGCAGCTACTCCGTTGGTAATGAAAAACTGTTTTTT | CASSYSVGNEKLFF
TRBJ2-3 | - | - | TRBV15 | TGTGCCACCAGCAGCCCGGGGATGATCACAGATACGCAGTATTTT | CATSSPGMITDTQYF
TRBJ1-5 | - | - | TRBV28 | TGTGCCAGCAGTCGCCCCCTGGGACTCCAAGGAACCTATAGCAATCAGCCCCAGCATTTT | CASSRPLGLQGTYSNQPQHF
TRBJ2-1 | TRBD2 | - | TRBV6-4 | TGTGCCAGCAGTGAGCCTAGCGGGAGGGTGAATGAGCAGTTCTTC | CASSEPSGRVNEQFF
TRBJ2-7 | TRBD2 | - | TRBV9 | TGTGCCAGCAGCGGTGGGACTAGCGGGAGTAGGAACGAGCAGTACTTC | CASSGGTSGSRNEQYF
TRBJ1-3 | - | once | TRBV7-3 | TGTGCCAGCAGCTCAGAAGTTGGAAACACCATATATTTT | CASSSEVGNTIYF
TRBJ1-1 | - | - | TRBV25-1 | TGTGCCAGCAGACAACCGGGGCCGGTGAACACTGAAGCTTTCTTT | CASRQPGPVNTEAFF
TRBJ2-3 | - | - | TRBV4-1 | TGCGCCAGCAGCCCTGGCTGGGGCAGCACAGATACGCAGTATTTT | CASSPGWGSTDTQYF
TRBJ2-7 | TRBD2 | - | TRBV5-6 | TGTGCCAGCAGCTTGTGGGCAGCGGGAAGCTACGAGCAGTACTTC | CASSLWAAGSYEQYF
TRBJ2-1 | TRBD1 | - | TRBV5-1 | TGCGCCAGCAGCTTGGGGACAGGGAACAACGAGCAGTTCTTC | CASSLGTGNNEQFF
TRBJ2-1 | TRBD2 | - | TRBV29-1 | TGCAGCCCCGGGCGGGGGTCTGCGGGACTCCTTTACAATGAGCAGTTCTTC | CSPGRGSAGLLYNEQFF
TRBJ2-3 | TRBD2 | - | TRBV7-9 | TGTGCCAGCAGCTTGAGGGCCGATAGCGGGAGTCGCGCAGATACGCAGTATTTT | CASSLRADSGSRADTQYF
TRBJ2-7 | - | - | TRBV21-1 | TGTGCCAGCAGGAAGACACCCCACCCAGACTCCTACGAGCAGTACTTC | CASRKTPHPDSYEQYF
TRBJ2-7 | - | - | TRBV28 | TGTGCCAGCAGTTTAAACGGGCGCGCCTACGAGCAGTACTTC | CASSLNGRAYEQYF
TRBJ2-6 | - | - | TRBV4-2 | TGTGCCAGCAGCCCGTACTTACGGGACATACAAGGCTCTGGGGCCAACGTCCTGACTTTC | CASSPYLRDIQGSGANVLTF
TRBJ1-4 | TRBD1 | - | TRBV19 | TGTGCCAGTAGTCCGGGACAGGGCGAAAAACTGTTTTTT | CASSPGQGEKLFF
TRBJ2-1 | - | - | TRBV30 | TGTGCCTGGAGTGGGATCACGGCTGGGAGCTCCTACAATGAGCAGTTCTTC | CAWSGITAGSSYNEQFF
TRBJ2-3 | - | - | TRBV11-2 | TGTGCCAGCAGCCTCCATGGCGGACCTAGCACAGATACGCAGTATTTT | CASSLHGGPSTDTQYF
TRBJ2-7 | - | few | TRBV7-8 | TGTGCCAGCAGCGATCTTGACGAGCAGTACTTC | CASSDLDEQYF
TRBJ1-1 | - | few | TRBV30 | TGTGCCTGGAGTGCAGAAGTTCACACTGAAGCTTTCTTT | CAWSAEVHTEAFF
TRBJ2-1 | - | many | TRBV19 | TGTGCCAGTAGTATCAGGGACTGGATCTACAATGAGCAGTTCTTC | CASSIRDWIYNEQFF
TRBJ2-1 | - | - | TRBV28 | TGTGCCAGCAGTTTAACCTACTCCTACAATGAGCAGTTCTTC | CASSLTYSYNEQFF
TRBJ2-3 | TRBD2 | - | TRBV29-1 | TGCAGCACCCGCTCCTCTAGCGGTAGCACAGATACGCAGTATTTT | CSTRSSSGSTDTQYF
TRBJ2-1 | TRBD1 | once | TRBV25-1 | TGTGCCAGCAGTGACCCACGAGGGACAGGGACAAACAATGAGCAGTTCTTC | CASSDPRGTGTNNEQFF
TRBJ1-1 | - | - | TRBV29-1 | TGCAGCGTCCAAAGGAGGGGGAACACTGAAGCTTTCTTT | CSVQRRGNTEAFF
TRBJ1-5 | - | - | TRBV28 | TGTGCCAGCAGCCTACCCGGGGTAGGCAATCAGCCCCAGCATTTT | CASSLPGVGNQPQHF
TRBJ2-7 | TRBD1 | - | TRBV2 | TGTGCCAGCAGTGTTGGGACAGGGGGCAGGGACGACTTC | CASSVGTGGRDDF
TRBJ2-7 | - | many | TRBV5-1 | TGCGCCAGCAGCTCCGCAGAACTAAGCTCCTACGAGCAGTACTTC | CASSSAELSSYEQYF
TRBJ2-5 | - | - | TRBV19 | TGTGCCAGTAGTATTATTGGAGAGACCCAGTACTTC | CASSIIGETQYF
TRBJ2-5 | - | once | TRBV30 | TGTGCCTGGAGGGAGACAGGTGGGGAGACCCAGTACTTC | CAWRETGGETQYF
TRBJ2-7 | - | - | TRBV21-1 | TGTGCCAGCAGCAAAGTAGGGGACAGGTTTACCTACGAGCAGTACTTC | CASSKVGDRFTYEQYF
TRBJ2-7 | - | - | TRBV7-9 | TGTGCCAGCAGCTGGGACACTCACTACGAGCAGTACTTC | CASSWDTHYEQYF
TRBJ2-1 | TRBD2 | - | TRBV27 | TGTGCCAGCAGCCCTCGGGGACTAGCGGTTCTTAGCTCCTACAATGAGCAGTTCTTC | CASSPRGLAVLSSYNEQFF
TRBJ1-2 | - | - | TRBV19 | TGTGCCAGTAGGTTCGGACAATTCTATGGCTACACCTTC | CASRFGQFYGYTF